The sequence of this T cell receptor (beta chain) was determined in a study of lymphopenia after photon versus proton radiotherapy. Regarding this clone: Antigen specificity is unknown.

Study conclusions and caveats: Proton therapy kept repertoires fairly stable, unlike photons, which gained effector/memory cells. In patients who died, overall survival fell as post-nadir TCR diversity dropped more. Survival link was tested only in deceased patients; proton benefit remains a possibility. After the lymphocyte nadir, photon-treated repertoires showed oligoclonal expansion, especially of CD8+ Temra cells.

Data came from immunoSEQ multiplex PCR; TCRdb stores just in-frame clones and leaves some out. The sample carries approximately 35,000 clones, roughly 90% recorded once. CDR3 length equals 13 residues. Trimming took off 2 bases at V and 9 bases at J, with 14 bases between the two ends. The V gene's germline CDR1 is LNHDA and CDR2 SQIVND (reference sequence). This TCR derives from a woman aged 50 to 60 with pancreatic cancer. The V call is TRBV19, the J call TRBJ2-7; D is unclear. Sequences were derived from peripheral blood, sampled from a patient treated with photon-based radiotherapy. CDR3 region: CASSISLSKGQYF. The DNA for the CDR3 is TGTGCCAGTAGTATAAGCCTTTCTAAGGGGCAGTACTTC.